This entry is about one TCR beta chain. No antigen is known for it. These data are taken from a study of T cell repertoires in cytomegalovirus infection. TCRdb reanalysed the reads using MiXCR and keeps one entry per CDR3 protein. This table holds 740,000 or so distinct CDR3 sequences, 35% to 45% found once. Study results and caveats: Predominance within the ex vivo response was attributable to HLA-C-restricted CMV-specific TCR beta clonotypes.

V gave up 1 base and J gave up 0 bases, with 15 bases separating them. Per germline, CDR1 SEHNR and CDR2 FQNEAQ (reference sequence). The CDR3 is made up of 17 amino acids. The clonotype was recovered from a human donor in good health (CMV status not recorded). Some clones in this sample may be carry-over from other donors' samples. The material sequenced was PBMCs. The J gene is TRBJ1-2, the V gene TRBV7-9; tentative D call: TRBD1 (5 bases). CDR3 loop: CASSLELGTAANYGYTF. In DNA, the CDR3 is TGTGCCAGCAGCTTAGAACTCGGGACCGCGGCTAACTATGGCTACACCTTC.